The clone carrying this T cell receptor (beta chain) was observed a single time. This sample was included in a study of blood T cell repertoires in COVID-19. The wider study: Some COVID-19 samples were acute and others convalescent; all came from the United States, Italy and Spain. From T cells, B-cell-depleted T cells, or PBMCs came the material, which was cDNA or gDNA.

Under the authors' procedure: Amplification of reference gene primers was used by the study to estimate nucleated cell counts. This table comes from immunoSEQ multiplex PCR, and its TCRdb copy is limited to in-frame clones, with some not included. The V and J calls and the clone size are those of that table, but D and trimming were determined from the DNA. The sample consists of roughly 80,000 clones, about 84% of them appearing once. The CDR3 is 16 amino acids. Germline values: CDR1 KGHSH, CDR2 LQKENI. The V segment lost 4 bases and the J segment 2 bases; nucleotides outside the gene matches: 9. This rearrangement joins TRBV18 to TRBJ2-5; 8 nucleotides agree with TRBD1. The clonotype originates from a woman in her seventies with acute or convalescent COVID-19. Sequenced sample: peripheral blood. The CDR3 DNA reads TGTGCCAGCTCACTTGGACAGGGCATTCGGCAAGAGACCCAGTACTTC. Translating gives CASSLGQGIRQETQYF. Full variable domain (missing parts from reference TRBV18 and TRBJ2-5): NAGVMQNPRHLVRRRGQEARLRCSPMKGHSHVYWYRQLPEEGLKFMVYLQKENIIDESGMPKERFSAEFPKEGPSILRIQQVVRGDSAAYFCASSLGQGIRQETQYFGPGTRLLVL.